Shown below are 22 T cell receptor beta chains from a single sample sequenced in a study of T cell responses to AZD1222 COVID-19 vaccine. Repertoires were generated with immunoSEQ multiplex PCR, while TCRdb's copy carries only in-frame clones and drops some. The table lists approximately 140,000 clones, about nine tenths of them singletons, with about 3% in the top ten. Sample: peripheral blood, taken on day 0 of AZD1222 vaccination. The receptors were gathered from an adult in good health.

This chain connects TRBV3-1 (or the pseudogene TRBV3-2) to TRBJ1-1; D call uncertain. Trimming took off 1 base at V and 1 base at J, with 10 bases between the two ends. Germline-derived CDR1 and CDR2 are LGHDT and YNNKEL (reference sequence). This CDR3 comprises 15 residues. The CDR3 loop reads CASSQVRTPNTEAFF. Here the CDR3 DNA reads TGTGCCAGCAGCCAAGTACGCACACCGAACACTGAAGCTTTCTTT.

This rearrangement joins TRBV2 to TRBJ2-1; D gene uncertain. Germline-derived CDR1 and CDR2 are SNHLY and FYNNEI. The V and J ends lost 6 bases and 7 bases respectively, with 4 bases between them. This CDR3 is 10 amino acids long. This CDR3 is CASRGNEQFF. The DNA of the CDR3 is TGTGCCAGCAGGGGGAATGAGCAGTTCTTC.

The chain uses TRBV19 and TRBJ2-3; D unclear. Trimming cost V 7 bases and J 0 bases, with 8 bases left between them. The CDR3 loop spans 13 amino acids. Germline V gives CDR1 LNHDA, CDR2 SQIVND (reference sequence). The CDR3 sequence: CASKVQSTDTQYF. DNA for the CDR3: TGTGCCAGTAAGGTACAGAGCACAGATACGCAGTATTTT. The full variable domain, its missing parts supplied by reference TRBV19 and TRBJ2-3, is DGGITQSPKYLFRKEGQNVTLSCEQNLNHDAMYWYRQDPGQGLRLIYYSQIVNDFQKGDIAEGYSVSREKKESFPLTVTSAQKNPTAFYLCASKVQSTDTQYFGPGTRLTVL.

The CDR3 region has the DNA TGTGCCAGCAGCCGATATTGGACGGTTGGCAATCAGCCCCAGCATTTT. Translation: CASSRYWTVGNQPQHF. The gene calls are TRBV5-8 and TRBJ1-5; D gene unclear. The CDR3 spans 16 residues. Germline V lookup: CDR1 SGHTS, CDR2 YDEGEE. V lost 4 bases to trimming and J lost 2 bases, with 16 bases between them.

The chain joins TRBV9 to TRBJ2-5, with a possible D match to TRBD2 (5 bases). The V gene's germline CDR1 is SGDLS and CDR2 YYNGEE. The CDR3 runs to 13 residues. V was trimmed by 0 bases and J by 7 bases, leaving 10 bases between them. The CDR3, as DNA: TGTGCCAGCAGCGTAGTTGGGGAGACGACCCAGTACTTC. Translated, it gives CASSVVGETTQYF.

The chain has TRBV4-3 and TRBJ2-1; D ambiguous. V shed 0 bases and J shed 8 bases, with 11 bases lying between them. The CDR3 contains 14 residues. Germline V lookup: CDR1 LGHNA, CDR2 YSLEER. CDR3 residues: CASSQDVWFDEQFF. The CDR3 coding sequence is TGCGCCAGCAGCCAAGATGTTTGGTTTGATGAGCAGTTCTTC.

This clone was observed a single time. This CDR3 reads CASSPLSGGRGSSEKLFF. The CDR3 DNA is TGTGCCAGCAGCCCCCTTAGCGGGGGTAGAGGTTCGAGTGAAAAACTGTTTTTT. The chain links TRBV7-6 to TRBJ1-4; weak D call: TRBD1 (5 bases). The V and J ends lost 5 bases and 7 bases respectively, with 26 bases between them. CDR3 length: 18 residues. CDR1 is SGHVS, CDR2 FNYEAQ, per germline.

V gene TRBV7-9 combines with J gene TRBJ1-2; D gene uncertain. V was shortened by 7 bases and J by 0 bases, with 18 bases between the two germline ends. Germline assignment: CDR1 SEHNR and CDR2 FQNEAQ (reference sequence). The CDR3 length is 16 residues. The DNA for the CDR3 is TGTGCCAGCAACCCAATCCGTACAAGTACTAACTATGGCTACACCTTC. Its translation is CASNPIRTSTNYGYTF.

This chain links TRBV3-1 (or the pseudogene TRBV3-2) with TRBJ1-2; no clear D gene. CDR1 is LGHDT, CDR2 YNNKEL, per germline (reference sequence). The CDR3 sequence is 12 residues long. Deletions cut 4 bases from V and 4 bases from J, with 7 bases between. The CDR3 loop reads CASSPGAYGYTF. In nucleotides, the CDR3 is TGTGCCAGCAGCCCCGGAGCCTATGGCTACACCTTC.

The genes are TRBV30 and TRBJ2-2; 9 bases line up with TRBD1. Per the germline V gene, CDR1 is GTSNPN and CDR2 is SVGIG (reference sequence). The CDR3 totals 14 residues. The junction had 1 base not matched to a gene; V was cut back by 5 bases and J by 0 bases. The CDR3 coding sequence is TGTGCCTGGGGGACAGGGACGAACACCGGGGAGCTGTTTTTT. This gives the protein CAWGTGTNTGELFF.

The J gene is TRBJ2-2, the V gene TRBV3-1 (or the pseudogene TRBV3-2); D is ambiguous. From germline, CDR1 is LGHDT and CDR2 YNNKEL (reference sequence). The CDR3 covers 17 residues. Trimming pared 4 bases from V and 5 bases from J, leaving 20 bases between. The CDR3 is CASSRRRTALPTGELFF. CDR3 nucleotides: TGTGCCAGCAGCCGACGCCGCACAGCACTACCTACCGGGGAGCTGTTTTTT.

CDR3 sequence reads: CASSPLGSEAFF. For the CDR3, the DNA is TGTGCCAGCTCACCACTAGGATCTGAAGCTTTCTTT. This rearrangement joins TRBV18 to TRBJ1-1; unclear D gene. This CDR3 is 12 amino acids long. Deletions cut 1 base from V and 6 bases from J, with 6 bases between. The germline gives CDR1 KGHSH, CDR2 LQKENI.

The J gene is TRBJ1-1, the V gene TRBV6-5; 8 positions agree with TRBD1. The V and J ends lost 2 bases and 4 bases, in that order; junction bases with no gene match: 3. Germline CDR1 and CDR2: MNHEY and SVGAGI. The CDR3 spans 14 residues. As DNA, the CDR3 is TGTGCCAGCAGTTACGGGACAGGAGGCACTGAAGCTTTCTTT. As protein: CASSYGTGGTEAFF.

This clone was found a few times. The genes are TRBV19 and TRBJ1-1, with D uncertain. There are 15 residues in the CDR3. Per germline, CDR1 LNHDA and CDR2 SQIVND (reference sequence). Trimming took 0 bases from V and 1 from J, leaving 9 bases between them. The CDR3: CASSIDPTENTEAFF. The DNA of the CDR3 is TGTGCCAGTAGTATAGATCCCACTGAGAACACTGAAGCTTTCTTT. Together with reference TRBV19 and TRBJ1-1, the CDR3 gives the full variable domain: DGGITQSPKYLFRKEGQNVTLSCEQNLNHDAMYWYRQDPGQGLRLIYYSQIVNDFQKGDIAEGYSVSREKKESFPLTVTSAQKNPTAFYLCASSIDPTENTEAFFGQGTRLTVV.

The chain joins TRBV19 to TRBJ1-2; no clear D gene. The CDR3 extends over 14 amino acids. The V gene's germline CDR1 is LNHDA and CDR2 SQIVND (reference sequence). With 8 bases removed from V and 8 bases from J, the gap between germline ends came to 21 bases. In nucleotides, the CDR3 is TGTGCCAGTCATGGCGGTTCCCAATATGGGGGCTACACCTTC. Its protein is CASHGGSQYGGYTF.

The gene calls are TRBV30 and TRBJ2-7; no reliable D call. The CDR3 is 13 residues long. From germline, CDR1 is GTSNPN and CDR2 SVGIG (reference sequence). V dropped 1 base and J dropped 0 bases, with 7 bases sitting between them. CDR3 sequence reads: CAWSAESSYEQYF. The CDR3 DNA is TGTGCCTGGAGTGCCGAGAGCTCCTACGAGCAGTACTTC.

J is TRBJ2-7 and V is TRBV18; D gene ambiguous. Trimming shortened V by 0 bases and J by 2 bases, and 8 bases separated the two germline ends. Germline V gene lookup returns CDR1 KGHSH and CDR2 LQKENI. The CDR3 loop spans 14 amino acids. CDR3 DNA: TGTGCCAGCTCACCACCGGTAGGGACCTACGAGCAGTACTTC. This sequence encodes CASSPPVGTYEQYF. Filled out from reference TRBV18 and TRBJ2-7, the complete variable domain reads NAGVMQNPRHLVRRRGQEARLRCSPMKGHSHVYWYRQLPEEGLKFMVYLQKENIIDESGMPKERFSAEFPKEGPSILRIQQVVRGDSAAYFCASSPPVGTYEQYFGPGTRLTVT.

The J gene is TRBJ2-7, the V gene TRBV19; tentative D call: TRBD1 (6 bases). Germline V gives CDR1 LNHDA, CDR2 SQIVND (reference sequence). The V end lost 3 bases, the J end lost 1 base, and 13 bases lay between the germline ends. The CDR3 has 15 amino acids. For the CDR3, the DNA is TGTGCCAGTAGTATCCTCCGACAGGCGTCCTACGAGCAGTACTTC. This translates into CASSILRQASYEQYF.

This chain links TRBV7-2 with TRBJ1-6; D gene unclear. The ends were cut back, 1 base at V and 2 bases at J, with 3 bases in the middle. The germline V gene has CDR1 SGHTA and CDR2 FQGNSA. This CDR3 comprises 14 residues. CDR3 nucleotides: TGTGCCAGCAGCTTAGGTCCCTATAATTCACCCCTCCACTTT. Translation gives CASSLGPYNSPLHF.

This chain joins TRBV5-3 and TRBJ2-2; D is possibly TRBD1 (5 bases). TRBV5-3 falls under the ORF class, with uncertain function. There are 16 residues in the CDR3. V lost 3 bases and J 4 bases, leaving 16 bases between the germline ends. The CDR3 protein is CARSSRTIDCTGELFF. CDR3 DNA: TGTGCCAGAAGCTCTAGGACAATTGACTGCACCGGGGAGCTGTTTTTT.

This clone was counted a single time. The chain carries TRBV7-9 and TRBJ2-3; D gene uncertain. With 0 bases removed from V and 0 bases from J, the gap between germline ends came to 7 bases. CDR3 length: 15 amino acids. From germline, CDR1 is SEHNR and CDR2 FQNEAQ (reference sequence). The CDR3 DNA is TGTGCCAGCAGCTTAGCGGGTACTAGCACAGATACGCAGTATTTT. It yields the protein CASSLAGTSTDTQYF.

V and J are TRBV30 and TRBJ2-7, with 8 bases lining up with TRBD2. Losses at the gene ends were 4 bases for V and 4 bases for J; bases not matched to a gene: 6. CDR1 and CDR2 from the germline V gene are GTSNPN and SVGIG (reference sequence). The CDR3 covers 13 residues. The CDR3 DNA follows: TGTGCCTGGACCAGTAGCGGGACATACGAGCAGTACTTC. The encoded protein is CAWTSSGTYEQYF.